Listed here is a single T cell receptor beta chain. Its cognate antigen is unknown. The CDR3 sequence is 15 residues long. Trimming shortened V by 1 base and J by 3 bases, and 12 bases separated the two germline ends. This specimen belongs to a study of blood T cells in healthy people across ages. Study overall: About one barcoded TCR beta cDNA was captured per two T cells.

Study-wide results and limits: Among long-lived donors, naive CD4+ cells were more numerous and diversity higher than in aged donors. As naive T cell percentage varied, TCR beta diversity correlated strongly with it.

Using a J-beta primer mix together with a sample-barcoded 5' primer, a second PCR was run for roughly 7 to 12 cycles. TCRdb passed the 5' RACE reads through MiXCR, listing each CDR3 protein once. The sample holds around 1,500,000 distinct CDR3 sequences, around 42% seen once. The chain carries TRBV12-3 or TRBV12-4 and TRBJ1-2; D not resolved. The sequence was collected from a young woman in good health. The sequencing sample was made of blood. This CDR3 is CASSLGLGIDYGYTF. The DNA of the CDR3 is TGTGCCAGCAGTTTAGGTCTCGGGATAGACTATGGCTACACCTTC.